This entry features one T cell receptor (beta chain) sequence. Other nucleotide sequences from this sample produce the same CDR3. The data were obtained in a study of T cells in lung cancer brain metastases. Deletions cut 4 bases from V and 12 bases from J, with 15 bases between. This CDR3 is 11 amino acids long. Per the germline V gene, CDR1 is SQVTM and CDR2 is ANQGSEA. Produced via immunoSEQ multiplex PCR; TCRdb's table is partial and in-frame only. There are roughly 6,600 clones in the sample; about nine tenths occur only once, and approximately 4.9% lies in the top ten. This rearrangement joins TRBV29-1 to TRBJ1-1; tentative D call: TRBD1 (5 bases). The material sequenced was tumor tissue from the primary lung tumor. The receptor's source is a man between 50 and 59 years old with non-small cell lung cancer. The CDR3 DNA follows: TGCAGCGTTGGGGGCGATAGGGACCCTTTCTTT. Translating it yields CSVGGDRDPFF.